This TCR beta chain was obtained from a study of shared clonotypes between healthy human individuals. With V trimmed by 10 bases and J by 6 bases, 13 bases remained unmatched. The CDR3 contains 14 residues. Germline CDR1 and CDR2: ENHRY and SYGVKD. Healthy HIV-negative adults with no recent acute infections or vaccinations were recruited as donors. TCRdb keeps only in-frame clones here, not all; method: immunoSEQ multiplex PCR. The profile shows about 1 million clones, 65% to 75% of them singletons. Sequenced sample: memory CD4+ T cells sorted from blood. This sample's subset: CD45RA-negative fraction. The V gene is TRBV10-3, the J gene TRBJ2-7; 9 bases match TRBD2. The origin of this receptor is a man aged 18 to 30 in good health. For the CDR3, the DNA is TGTGCCACCACCTCCGGGACTAGCAATGGCGAGCAGTACTTC. It codes for CATTSGTSNGEQYF.